The present entry profiles one TCR beta chain with its context. Only in-frame clones appear in the TCRdb table, and some are missing; sequencing was by immunoSEQ multiplex PCR. Of around 250,000 clones in the sample, roughly 84% were seen once. The entry originates in a study of blood T cell repertoires in COVID-19. This CDR3 region has 17 residues. Trimming pared 10 bases from V and 2 bases from J, leaving 27 bases between. Germline V gene sequence: CDR1 MDHEN, CDR2 SYDVKM. The receptor was isolated from a woman in her forties who had recovered from COVID-19. The chain carries TRBV28 and TRBJ2-7, with D perhaps TRBD2 (5 bases). Sample: peripheral blood. The CDR3 spells CATLTIWQSGGTYEQYF. DNA for the CDR3: TGTGCCACCCTAACGATTTGGCAGTCAGGAGGAACCTACGAGCAGTACTTC.